This T cell receptor beta chain was recovered during a study of blood T cell repertoires in COVID-19. Background on the study: COVID-19 samples collected from the United States, Italy and Spain covered acute and convalescent phases. The analysed material was cDNA or gDNA that came from T cells, B-cell-depleted T cells, or PBMCs.

This clone was detected only once. This CDR3 is built from 15 residues. Germline V gene lookup returns CDR1 LNHDA and CDR2 SQIVND (reference sequence). V was clipped by 6 bases and J by 0 bases; unmatched bases: 7. Authors' processing steps: Quantification of nucleated cells was approximated via reference gene primer amplification. Here immunoSEQ multiplex PCR was the method, and the copy in TCRdb shows in-frame clones only, minus some. V, J and clone size reflect that table, while D and trimming were determined from the DNA. The sample gives about 280,000 clones, roughly 86% of which show up once; about 10% is in the top ten.

Source material: peripheral blood. The TCR sequence derives from a man aged 35-49 years with active or convalescent COVID-19. The chain carries TRBV19 and TRBJ2-5, with 7 positions matching TRBD1. The CDR3 nucleotides are TGTGCCAGTAGGCAGGGACAGACGTACCAAGAGACCCAGTACTTC. Amino acids: CASRQGQTYQETQYF. The full variable domain, its missing parts supplied by reference TRBV19 and TRBJ2-5, is DGGITQSPKYLFRKEGQNVTLSCEQNLNHDAMYWYRQDPGQGLRLIYYSQIVNDFQKGDIAEGYSVSREKKESFPLTVTSAQKNPTAFYLCASRQGQTYQETQYFGPGTRLLVL.